These T cell receptor beta chains were read from a single sample in a study of blood T cell repertoires in COVID-19. Data came from immunoSEQ multiplex PCR; TCRdb stores just in-frame clones and leaves some out. The table has about 68,000 clones, roughly nine tenths seen once. The source material was peripheral blood. These receptors came from a man aged 45-65 years with acute or convalescent COVID-19. Both conserved end residues are part of each CDR3. D genes are given only for firm matches. Size is stated for part of the rows, as once, few or many counts, or as a class when the clone is expanded.

v_gene	abundance	d_gene	j_gene	CDR3aa	CDR3nt
TRBV2	NA	NA	TRBJ2-7	CASRQVWGSYEQYF	TGTGCCAGCAGACAGGTTTGGGGCTCCTACGAGCAGTACTTC
TRBV30	NA	NA	TRBJ1-1	CAWRGGDRTLNTEAFF	TGTGCCTGGAGAGGGGGGGATCGGACGCTGAACACTGAAGCTTTCTTT
TRBV19	NA	NA	TRBJ1-2	CASLIDRNSNYGYTF	TGTGCCAGCCTCATAGACAGAAATTCCAACTATGGCTACACCTTC
TRBV5-1	NA	NA	TRBJ1-1	CASSYPRENTEAFF	TGCGCCAGCAGCTACCCCAGGGAGAACACTGAAGCTTTCTTT
TRBV5-5	NA	TRBD2	TRBJ2-5	CASSSPPLAGQETQYF	TGTGCCAGCAGCTCCCCGCCGTTAGCGGGGCAGGAGACCCAGTACTTC
TRBV4-1	once	NA	TRBJ2-7	CASSQELGLFLTYEQYF	TGCGCCAGCAGCCAAGAGTTGGGCCTTTTTCTCACCTACGAGCAGTACTTC
TRBV2	NA	NA	TRBJ2-5	CASSVEARQETQYF	TGTGCCAGCAGTGTTGAGGCAAGACAAGAGACCCAGTACTTC
TRBV5-1	NA	TRBD1	TRBJ1-6	CASSSYRDRGPDGVNSPLHF	TGCGCCAGCAGCTCCTACCGGGACAGGGGGCCGGATGGTGTTAATTCACCCCTCCACTTT
TRBV6-1	NA	NA	TRBJ2-1	CASSEELGVLDNEQFF	TGTGCCAGCAGTGAGGAGCTCGGGGTCCTAGACAATGAGCAGTTCTTC
TRBV4-1	NA	NA	TRBJ2-2	CASTPLGGFANTGELFF	TGCGCCAGCACCCCATTGGGGGGTTTCGCGAACACCGGGGAGCTGTTTTTT